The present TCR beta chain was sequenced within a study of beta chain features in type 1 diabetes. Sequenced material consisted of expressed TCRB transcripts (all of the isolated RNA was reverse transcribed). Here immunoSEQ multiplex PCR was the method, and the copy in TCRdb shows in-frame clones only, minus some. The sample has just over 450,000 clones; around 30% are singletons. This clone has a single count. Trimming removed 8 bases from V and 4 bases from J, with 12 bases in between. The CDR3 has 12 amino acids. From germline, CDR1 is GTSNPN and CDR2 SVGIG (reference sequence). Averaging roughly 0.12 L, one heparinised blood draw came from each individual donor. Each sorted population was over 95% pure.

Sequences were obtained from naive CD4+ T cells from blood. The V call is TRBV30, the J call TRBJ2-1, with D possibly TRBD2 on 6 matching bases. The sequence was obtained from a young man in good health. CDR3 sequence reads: CARVAEYNEQFF. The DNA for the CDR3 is TGTGCCCGGGTAGCGGAGTACAATGAGCAGTTCTTC. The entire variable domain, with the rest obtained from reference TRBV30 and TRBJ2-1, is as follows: SQTIHQWPATLVQPVGSPLSLECTVEGTSNPNLYWYRQAAGRGLQLLFYSVGIGQISSEVPQNLSASRPQDRQFILSSKKLLLSDSGFYLCARVAEYNEQFFGPGTRLTVL.